This T cell receptor beta chain stems from a study of CD8 T cells in ankylosing spondylitis. General study points: Several highly homologous variants formed a TCR beta motif that appeared characteristic of ankylosing spondylitis blood. Significant enrichment of disease-linked clones was reported in matched ankylosing spondylitis synovial fluid.

TCRdb recomputed calls from the 5' RACE reads with MiXCR, one row per CDR3 protein. The sample carries around 770,000 distinct CDR3 sequences, over 15% recorded once. There are 21 residues in the CDR3. After removal of 1 base from V and 6 bases from J, the junction contained 21 bases not matched to a gene. Germline V gene lookup returns CDR1 SGHRS and CDR2 YFSETQ. A few counts support this clonotype. Its antigen is as yet unknown. Sequenced material: blood, either unsorted or a sorted T cell fraction (not recorded which). The rearrangement uses TRBV5-1 and TRBJ2-7; the match to TRBD2 covers 14 bases. The sequence came from a male donor with ankylosing spondylitis. As DNA, the CDR3 is TGCGCCAGCAGCTTGAGTGGTGTGACTAGCGGGAGGGCCGAGGGGATCGGCGAGCAGTACTTC. It specifies CASSLSGVTSGRAEGIGEQYF. Filled out from reference TRBV5-1 and TRBJ2-7, the complete variable domain reads KAGVTQTPRYLIKTRGQQVTLSCSPISGHRSVSWYQQTPGQGLQFLFEYFSETQRNKGNFPGRFSGRQFSNSRSEMNVSTLELGDSALYLCASSLSGVTSGRAEGIGEQYFGPGTRLTVT.